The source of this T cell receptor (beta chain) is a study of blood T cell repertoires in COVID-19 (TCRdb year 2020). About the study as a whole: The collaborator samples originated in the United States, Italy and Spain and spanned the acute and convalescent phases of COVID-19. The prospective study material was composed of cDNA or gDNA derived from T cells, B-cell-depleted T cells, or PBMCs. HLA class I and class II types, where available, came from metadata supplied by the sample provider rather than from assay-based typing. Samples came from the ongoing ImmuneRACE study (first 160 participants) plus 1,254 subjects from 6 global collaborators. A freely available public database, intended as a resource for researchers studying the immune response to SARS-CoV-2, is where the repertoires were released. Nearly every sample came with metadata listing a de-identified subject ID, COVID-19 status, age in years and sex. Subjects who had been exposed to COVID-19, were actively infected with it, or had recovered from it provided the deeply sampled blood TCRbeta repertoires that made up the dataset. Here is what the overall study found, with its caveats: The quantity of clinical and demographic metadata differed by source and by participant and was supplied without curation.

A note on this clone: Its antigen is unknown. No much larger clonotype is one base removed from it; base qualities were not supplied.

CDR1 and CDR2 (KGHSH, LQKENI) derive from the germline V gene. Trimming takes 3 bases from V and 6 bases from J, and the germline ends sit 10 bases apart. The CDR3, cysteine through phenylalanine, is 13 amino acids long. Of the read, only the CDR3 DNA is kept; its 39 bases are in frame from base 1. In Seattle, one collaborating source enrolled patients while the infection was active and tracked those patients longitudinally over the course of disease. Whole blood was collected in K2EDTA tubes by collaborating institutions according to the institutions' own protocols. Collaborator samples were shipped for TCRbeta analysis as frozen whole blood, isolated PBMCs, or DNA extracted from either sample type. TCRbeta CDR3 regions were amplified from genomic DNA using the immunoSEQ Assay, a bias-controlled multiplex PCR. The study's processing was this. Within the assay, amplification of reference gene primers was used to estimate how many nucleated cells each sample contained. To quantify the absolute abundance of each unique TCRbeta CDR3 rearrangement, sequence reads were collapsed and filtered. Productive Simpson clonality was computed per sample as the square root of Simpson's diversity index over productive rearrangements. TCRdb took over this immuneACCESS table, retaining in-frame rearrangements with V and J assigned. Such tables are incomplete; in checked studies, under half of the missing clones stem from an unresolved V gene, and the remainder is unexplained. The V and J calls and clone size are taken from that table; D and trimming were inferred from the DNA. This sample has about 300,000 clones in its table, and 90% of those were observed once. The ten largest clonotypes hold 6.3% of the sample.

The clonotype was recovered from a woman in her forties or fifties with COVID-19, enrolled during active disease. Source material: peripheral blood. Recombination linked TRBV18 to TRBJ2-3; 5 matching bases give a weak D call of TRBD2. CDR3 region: CASSPGSGDTQYF. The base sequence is TGTGCCAGCTCACCCGGGTCGGGGGATACGCAGTATTTT.